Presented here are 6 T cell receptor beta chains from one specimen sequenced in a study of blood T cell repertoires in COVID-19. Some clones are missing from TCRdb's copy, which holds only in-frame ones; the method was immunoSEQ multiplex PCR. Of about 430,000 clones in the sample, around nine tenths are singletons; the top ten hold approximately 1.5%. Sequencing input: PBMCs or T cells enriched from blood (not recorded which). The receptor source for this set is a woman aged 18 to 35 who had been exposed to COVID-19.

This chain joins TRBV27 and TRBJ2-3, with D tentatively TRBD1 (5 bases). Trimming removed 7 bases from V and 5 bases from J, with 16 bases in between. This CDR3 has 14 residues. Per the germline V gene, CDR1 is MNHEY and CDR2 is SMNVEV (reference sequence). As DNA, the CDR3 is TGTGCCAGCAATCGGGCAGGGTCGGGAGATACGCAGTATTTT. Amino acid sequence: CASNRAGSGDTQYF.

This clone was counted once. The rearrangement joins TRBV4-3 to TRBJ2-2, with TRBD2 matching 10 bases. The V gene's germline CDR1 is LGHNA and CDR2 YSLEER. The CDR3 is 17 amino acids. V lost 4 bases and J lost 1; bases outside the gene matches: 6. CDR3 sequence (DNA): TGCGCCAGCAGCCGCTTCAGCGGGGGGGAGAACACCGGGGAGCTGTTTTTT. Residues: CASSRFSGGENTGELFF.

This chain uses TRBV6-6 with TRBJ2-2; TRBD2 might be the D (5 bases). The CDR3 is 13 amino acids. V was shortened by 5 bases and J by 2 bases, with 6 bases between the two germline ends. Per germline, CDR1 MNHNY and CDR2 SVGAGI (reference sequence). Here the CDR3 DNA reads TGTGCCAGCAGTCGGACTAACACCGGGGAGCTGTTTTTT. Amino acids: CASSRTNTGELFF.

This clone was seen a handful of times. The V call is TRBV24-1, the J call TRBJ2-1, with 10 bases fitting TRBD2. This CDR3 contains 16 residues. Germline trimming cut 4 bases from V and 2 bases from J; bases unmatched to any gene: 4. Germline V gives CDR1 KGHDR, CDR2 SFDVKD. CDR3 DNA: TGTGCCACCAGTGAGTCTAGCGGGAGCGCCTACAATGAGCAGTTCTTC. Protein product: CATSESSGSAYNEQFF.

The CDR3 DNA follows: TGTGCCAGCAGCTTAGCTCTAGCGGGGGAGTCCTACGAGCAGTACTTC. Amino acids: CASSLALAGESYEQYF. The J gene is TRBJ2-7, the V gene TRBV7-9, with 10 bases identical to TRBD2. This CDR3 region has 16 residues. Germline V gene lookup returns CDR1 SEHNR and CDR2 FQNEAQ (reference sequence). V lost 0 bases, J lost 1 base, and 3 bases stayed unmatched.

The CDR3 region has the DNA TGTGCCAGCAGCCTGCCCGACAGGGAACTTGAAAACACCATATATTTT. It translates to CASSLPDRELENTIYF. The V call is TRBV5-6, the J call TRBJ1-3; 7 bases match TRBD1. Germline V gene sequence: CDR1 SGHDT, CDR2 YYEEEE. The CDR3 extends over 16 amino acids. V was pared by 4 bases and J by 6 bases, with 13 bases of the junction left unmatched.